A single sample gave rise to the 29 T cell receptor beta chains below, sequenced in a study of read filtering for tumor transcriptome and immune sequencing. The library was built from around 400 ng RNA with molecular barcoded adaptors for alpha/delta and beta/gamma chains. TCRdb independently ran MiXCR on the reads; one entry per CDR3 protein. The sample yields about 39,000 distinct CDR3 sequences, roughly 15% seen once. The specimen was a population of CD138-negative cells sorted from bone marrow. These receptor sequences come from a donor at least 40 years old with multiple myeloma.

At least ten counts were recorded for this clonotype. The chain has TRBV28 and TRBJ2-3, with 11 bases fitting TRBD2. Germline V gene sequence: CDR1 MDHEN, CDR2 SYDVKM. J lost 6 bases, V lost 7 bases, and 6 bases had no gene match. This CDR3 is 14 amino acids long. This CDR3 reads CASIIAGGRDTQYF. CDR3 in DNA: TGTGCCAGCATTATAGCGGGGGGGCGGGATACGCAGTATTTT.

This clonotype was seen repeatedly, ten times or more. J is TRBJ2-7 and V is TRBV19; D gene ambiguous. V dropped 3 bases and J dropped 7 bases, with 16 bases sitting between them. The CDR3 has 14 amino acids. Germline V lookup: CDR1 LNHDA, CDR2 SQIVND (reference sequence). The DNA of the CDR3 is TGTGCCAGTAGTATGAGTGGATCCGCCTTTGAGCAGTACTTC. It encodes CASSMSGSAFEQYF.

This clonotype has a count of ten or more. The V and J genes are TRBV18 and TRBJ1-5; 8 bases fit TRBD1. Germline CDR1 and CDR2: KGHSH and LQKENI. Unmatched junction bases numbered 2, after V lost 2 bases and J lost 2 bases. The CDR3 contains 15 residues. Here the CDR3 reads CASSPDRGGNQPQHF. The CDR3 DNA follows: TGTGCCAGCTCACCAGACAGGGGTGGCAATCAGCCCCAGCATTTT.

In this sample, this clonotype turned up many times. V is TRBV20-1 and J is TRBJ2-2; D gene unclear. The CDR3 consists of 14 residues. CDR1 is DFQATT, CDR2 SNEGSKA, per germline (reference sequence). Trimming left V 1 base short and J 3 bases short, with 9 bases between. The CDR3: CSARGGQDTGELFF. The DNA of the CDR3 is TGCAGTGCTAGAGGTGGGCAAGACACCGGGGAGCTGTTTTTT.

Remarks on this clonotype: This may be a read error: a much more frequent sequence differs by one nucleotide. In this CDR3 the conserved last residue, phenylalanine or tryptophan, is missing, so a read error is likely. The CDR3 DNA reads TGCGCCAGCAGCCAAGACACCCAAGAGACCCAGTACTCC. Encoded protein: CASSQDTQETQYS. The chain combines TRBV4-1 with TRBJ2-5; no clear D gene. The CDR3 covers 13 residues. Trimming took off 0 bases at V and 1 base at J, with 3 bases between the two ends. CDR1 and CDR2 from the germline V gene are MGHRA and YSYEKL.

Ten or more counts support this clonotype. The rearrangement joins TRBV6-6 to TRBJ2-1; D is unclear. Germline V gene lookup returns CDR1 MNHNY and CDR2 SVGAGI (reference sequence). Trimming removed 6 bases at V and 4 bases at J, with 10 bases between. The CDR3 contains 13 residues. The CDR3 coding sequence is TGTGCCAGCAGCCCAGCCCTATACAATGAGCAGTTCTTC. Translating it yields CASSPALYNEQFF.

This clonotype was found many times. This sequence joins TRBV12-3 or TRBV12-4 and TRBJ2-6, with unresolved D. V was trimmed by 7 bases and J by 1 base, leaving 11 bases between them. This CDR3 spans 15 amino acids. This CDR3 reads CASKQLTSGANVLTF. DNA of the CDR3: TGTGCCAGCAAACAATTGACTTCTGGGGCCAACGTCCTGACTTTC.

Regarding this clonotype: Because it lacks the conserved phenylalanine or tryptophan at the end, this CDR3 is likely a read error. The CDR3: CSVSQGNEQYS. The CDR3 DNA sequence: TGCAGCGTCTCACAGGGGAATGAGCAGTACTCC. The V call is TRBV29-1, the J call TRBJ2-7; 7 bases are shared with TRBD1. Germline loops: CDR1 SQVTM, CDR2 ANQGSEA. Trimming removed 6 bases from V and 7 bases from J; junction bases left unmatched: 6. This CDR3 is built from 11 residues.

The chain uses TRBV7-9 and TRBJ2-1; D is undetermined. The CDR3 is 13 residues long. Germline values: CDR1 SEHNR, CDR2 FQNEAQ (reference sequence). Trimming cost V 3 bases and J 6 bases, with 9 bases left between them. CDR3 residues: CASSLAPGNEQFF. CDR3 bases: TGTGCCAGCAGCTTGGCTCCCGGCAATGAGCAGTTCTTC. The full variable domain, completed using reference TRBV7-9 and TRBJ2-1, is DTGVSQNPRHKITKRGQNVTFRCDPISEHNRLYWYRQTLGQGPEFLTYFQNEAQLEKSRLLSDRFSAERPKGSFSTLEIQRTEQGDSAMYLCASSLAPGNEQFFGPGTRLTVL.

This clonotype was counted ten times or more. The chain combines TRBV24-1 with TRBJ2-5; D is ambiguous. Trimming removed 4 bases at V and 6 bases at J, with 8 bases between. Germline CDR1 is KGHDR and CDR2 is SFDVKD. CDR3 length equals 12 residues. The CDR3 DNA sequence: TGTGCCACCAGTGACCCCATGAAGACCCAGTACTTC. Its translation: CATSDPMKTQYF.

This clonotype has ten or more counts. The chain joins TRBV5-1 to TRBJ2-7; TRBD1 aligns across 8 bases. The V gene end was trimmed by 6 bases and the J gene end by 3 bases; junction bases not matched to a gene: 5. This CDR3 is 13 amino acids long. In germline, CDR1 is SGHRS, CDR2 YFSETQ. DNA for the CDR3: TGCGCCAGCAACAGGGGGGAGTTCTACGAGCAGTACTTC. Amino acid sequence: CASNRGEFYEQYF.

Points on this clonotype: A far more abundant clone sits one base away, making this likely a read error. This chain links TRBV6-2 or TRBV6-3 with TRBJ2-1, with 10 nucleotides matching TRBD2. CDR3 length: 15 residues. Germline loops: CDR1 MNHEY, CDR2 SVGEGT. This CDR3 reads CASRPLAGRYNEQSF. The CDR3 nucleotides read TGTGCCAGCAGGCCACTAGCGGGGAGATACAATGAGCAGTCCTTC.

This clonotype has ten or more counts. The chain employs TRBV20-1 and TRBJ1-6; TRBD1 matches at 10 bases. With 1 base clipped from V and 1 base from J, the junction kept 16 bases outside the gene matches. The CDR3 consists of 21 residues. Germline V CDR1 and CDR2: DFQATT, SNEGSKA (reference sequence). CDR3 protein: CSARARTWDRGRGSYNSPLHF. The CDR3 DNA reads TGCAGTGCTAGAGCGCGTACTTGGGACAGGGGCCGGGGGTCCTATAATTCACCCCTCCACTTT.

This clonotype was picked up many times. The V and J genes are TRBV20-1 and TRBJ1-2, with D perhaps matching TRBD1 (6 bases). From germline, CDR1 is DFQATT and CDR2 SNEGSKA (reference sequence). The length of the CDR3 is 12 residues. Trimming pared 3 bases from V and 3 bases from J, leaving 8 bases between. CDR3 amino acids: CSASKGDYGYTF. CDR3 in DNA: TGCAGTGCTAGTAAGGGGGACTATGGCTACACCTTC.

This clonotype was counted many times. The CDR3 reads CSVGKRGGVGSEAFF. CDR3 nucleotides: TGCAGCGTGGGAAAGCGGGGAGGGGTGGGATCTGAAGCTTTCTTT. V usage is TRBV29-1 and J usage is TRBJ1-1; possibly TRBD1 for D (5 bases). CDR3 size: 15 residues. V lost 6 bases, J lost 6 bases, and 23 bases lay in between. Germline V gene lookup returns CDR1 SQVTM and CDR2 ANQGSEA.

With respect to this clonotype: The conserved final phenylalanine or tryptophan is absent from the CDR3, which likely points to a read error. The DNA is left out, because the CDR3 cannot be placed on it with certainty; the CDR3 is given as TCRdb lists it. This chain joins TRBV12-3 or TRBV12-4 and TRBJ2-3; the D call in the table, TRBD1, was not verified against the DNA. The CDR3 sequence runs 14 residues, both termini included. This chain's CDR3 is CAISWGLGTDTPYL.

This clonotype has at least ten counts. The V gene is TRBV4-3, the J gene TRBJ2-3; TRBD2 is a possible D gene (6 bases). Trimming pared 0 bases from V and 1 base from J, leaving 14 bases between. From germline, CDR1 is LGHNA and CDR2 YSLEER. CDR3 length: 17 amino acids. CDR3 nucleotide sequence: TGCGCCAGCAGCCAAGATTTTCCCGGGGGAGGCACAGATACGCAGTATTTT. Translation: CASSQDFPGGGTDTQYF.

This clonotype appeared many times. The chain joins TRBV5-1 to TRBJ2-2, with D unresolved. This CDR3 spans 16 amino acids. CDR1 and CDR2 from the germline V gene are SGHRS and YFSETQ. V lost 1 base, J lost 1 base, and 11 bases lay in between. CDR3 amino acids: CASSLSPGLNTGELFF. The CDR3 region has the DNA TGCGCCAGCAGCTTGAGTCCGGGTTTGAACACCGGGGAGCTGTTTTTT.

The chain has TRBV20-1 and TRBJ2-3, with 7 bases matching TRBD1. The DNA end is more similar to TRBJ1-5, so the J call may be wrong. Germline-derived CDR1 and CDR2 are DFQATT and SNEGSKA (reference sequence). This CDR3 comprises 15 residues. CDR3 DNA: TGCAGTGCTAGGCCCGGGACAGCTATCGCAGATACGCAGCATTTT. This translates into CSARPGTAIADTQHF.

This clonotype was observed at least ten times. The V call is TRBV5-1, the J call TRBJ1-1, with no clear D. Per the germline V gene, CDR1 is SGHRS and CDR2 is YFSETQ. This CDR3 is 14 amino acids long. The V end was cut by 0 bases, the J end by 2 bases, with 8 bases between. Here the CDR3 reads CASSLGLGNTEAFF. In DNA form, the CDR3 reads TGCGCCAGCAGCTTGGGGTTAGGAAACACTGAAGCTTTCTTT.

This clonotype was detected only a few times. With a much larger clone just one base away, this may be a read error. The V and J genes are TRBV5-1 and TRBJ2-5; the D gene is possibly TRBD2 (5 bases). Trimming stripped 6 bases from V and 1 base from J, with 13 bases between. The CDR3 extends over 14 amino acids. Germline V gene sequence: CDR1 SGHRS, CDR2 YFSETQ. CDR3 loop: CASTPVGGQETQYF. Here the CDR3 DNA reads TGCGCCAGCACCCCCGTCGGAGGCCAAGAGACCCAGTACTTC.

Comments on this clonotype: The conserved phenylalanine or tryptophan is not found at the CDR3 terminus, so this likely reflects a read error. No DNA is shown, since the ends of the CDR3 on it are uncertain; the CDR3 is the one TCRdb lists. The chain employs TRBV2 and TRBJ2-1; no check of the table's D call, TRBD1, against the DNA was made. CDR1 is SNHLY, CDR2 FYNNEI, per germline. 16 amino acids form the CDR3, both terminal residues included. This CDR3 reads CASRDIRRGDHNEQLC.

In its sample, this clonotype was seen many times. The chain combines TRBV7-2 with TRBJ2-7; 10 bases match TRBD2. V trimming: 2 bases; J trimming: 2 bases; junction bases outside the gene matches: 18. This CDR3 has 20 residues. The germline CDR1 and CDR2 sequences are SGHTA and FQGNSA. The CDR3 nucleotides are TGTGCCAGCAGCTTATACCCCCGAAGTAGCGGGGGGTCCCTACCCTACGAGCAGTACTTC. This translates into CASSLYPRSSGGSLPYEQYF.

There are many counts of this clonotype. This chain joins TRBV28 and TRBJ1-6; TRBD1 is a possible D gene (6 bases). In germline, CDR1 is MDHEN, CDR2 SYDVKM. Trimming took 3 bases from V and 9 from J, leaving 12 bases between them. The CDR3 is 14 residues long. The CDR3 nucleotides read TGTGCCAGCAGTTTCGACAGGAAGGGTTCACCCCTCCACTTT. Protein: CASSFDRKGSPLHF.

The sample holds many counts of this clonotype. The V call is TRBV5-1, the J call TRBJ2-7; 9 bases agree with TRBD1. Germline V gene lookup returns CDR1 SGHRS and CDR2 YFSETQ. V gave up 7 bases and J gave up 12 bases; unmatched junction bases: 11. The CDR3 length is 12 residues. This CDR3 reads CASSGQGEEAYF. CDR3 bases: TGCGCCAGCTCGGGACAGGGCGAGGAAGCGTACTTC.

The chain combines TRBV11-3 with TRBJ1-5, with D unclear. Per germline, CDR1 SGHNT and CDR2 YENEEA. CDR3 length equals 17 residues. With 3 bases removed from V and 7 bases from J, the gap between germline ends came to 22 bases. The CDR3 sequence: CASSFSFDISVWQPQHF. CDR3 DNA: TGTGCCAGCAGCTTCTCCTTCGACATTTCGGTCTGGCAGCCCCAGCATTTT.

On this clonotype: With only one base between it and a far larger clone, this is likely a read error. The rearrangement joins TRBV6-5 to TRBJ2-1; no clear D. CDR3 size: 11 residues. Trimming removed 5 bases at V and 12 bases at J, with 11 bases between. CDR1 MNHEY and CDR2 SVGAGI come from the germline V gene. The CDR3 sequence: CASSESDGQFF. CDR3 DNA sequence: TGTGCCAGCAGTGAAAGTGATGGGCAGTTCTTC.

The chain links TRBV29-1 to TRBJ2-7; 9 bases match TRBD1. J gave up 5 bases and V 7 bases, and 12 bases lay outside the gene matches. Germline V gene sequence: CDR1 SQVTM, CDR2 ANQGSEA. This CDR3 is 14 amino acids long. CDR3 loop: CSAGGYRGLDEQYF. CDR3 DNA sequence: TGCAGCGCTGGGGGTTACAGGGGGCTCGACGAGCAGTACTTC.

This clonotype was seen more than once but under ten times. A much larger clone lies a single base off, so this may be a read error. V is TRBV12-3 or TRBV12-4 and J is TRBJ1-4, with D uncertain. The CDR3 is 15 amino acids. The CDR3 region is CASRPGPRTNEELFF. In DNA, the CDR3 is TGTGCCAGCAGACCCGGACCGAGAACTAATGAAGAACTGTTTTTT.